These 27 T cell receptor beta chains were all obtained from the same sample, sequenced in a study of T cell responses to AZD1222 COVID-19 vaccine. Generated by immunoSEQ multiplex PCR, the TCRdb table keeps only in-frame clones and is missing some. Seen here are 79,000 or so clones, over 85% observed once, and the top ten hold roughly 5.3%. The source material was peripheral blood, sampled 28 days after the second AZD1222 dose. Receptor source: an adult who received the AZD1222 COVID-19 vaccine.

The J gene is TRBJ2-7, the V gene TRBV6-5; a weak D match, TRBD2 (6 bases). Trimming removed 4 bases from V and 6 bases from J, with 19 bases in between. This CDR3 comprises 15 residues. CDR1 and CDR2 from the germline V gene are MNHEY and SVGAGI. In DNA form, the CDR3 reads TGTGCCAGCAGTTCGGGGTCCGGGAGACGGAGCGAGCAGTACGTC. This translates into CASSSGSGRRSEQYV.

The V and J genes are TRBV5-5 and TRBJ1-4; no reliable D call. Trimming left V 0 bases short and J 6 bases short, with 3 bases between. The length of the CDR3 is 12 residues. Germline lookup yields CDR1 SGHKS and CDR2 YYEKEE (reference sequence). The CDR3 nucleotides are TGTGCCAGCAGCTTGGCGGATGAAAAACTGTTTTTT. This encodes CASSLADEKLFF.

V usage is TRBV5-1 and J usage is TRBJ2-5, with 8 bases fitting TRBD1. The CDR3 spans 12 residues. CDR1 is SGHRS, CDR2 YFSETQ, per germline. The junction had 2 bases not matched to a gene; V was cut back by 7 bases and J by 3 bases. DNA for the CDR3: TGCGCCAGCTCGGACAGGGAAGAGACCCAGTACTTC. Protein sequence: CASSDREETQYF. The variable domain in full, with the rest retrieved from reference TRBV5-1 and TRBJ2-5, is KAGVTQTPRYLIKTRGQQVTLSCSPISGHRSVSWYQQTPGQGLQFLFEYFSETQRNKGNFPGRFSGRQFSNSRSEMNVSTLELGDSALYLCASSDREETQYFGPGTRLLVL.

A single count supports this clone. The chain recombines TRBV28 with TRBJ2-2, with TRBD2 matching 10 bases. This CDR3 has 16 amino acids. Germline V gene lookup returns CDR1 MDHEN and CDR2 SYDVKM. V lost 6 bases and J lost 4; bases outside the gene matches: 8. The CDR3: CASRRGTSAATGELFF. For the CDR3, the DNA is TGTGCCAGCAGAAGAGGGACTAGCGCTGCCACCGGGGAGCTGTTTTTT.

The V call is TRBV7-2, the J call TRBJ2-7, with 8 bases that match TRBD2. This CDR3 has 15 amino acids. Trimming took 6 bases from V and 2 from J; bases not matched to a gene: 9. Germline values: CDR1 SGHTA, CDR2 FQGNSA. The CDR3 sequence: CASSPGGAQTYEQYF. CDR3 sequence (DNA): TGTGCCAGCAGTCCGGGGGGGGCTCAAACCTACGAGCAGTACTTC.

This clone was detected once. The V gene is TRBV5-6, the J gene TRBJ1-5; possibly TRBD1 for D (6 bases). Germline CDR1 SGHDT, CDR2 YYEEEE. The CDR3 is 16 residues long. V was pared by 3 bases and J by 7 bases, with 20 bases between. The CDR3 spells CASSSLSRGTNQPQHF. The CDR3 DNA reads as TGTGCCAGCAGCTCCTTGTCCAGGGGCACTAACCAGCCCCAGCATTTT.

This clone appeared a single time. CDR3 coding DNA: TGTGCCAGCAGTTACTCGATTATTACAGGGGTGGGCTACACCTTC. Protein: CASSYSIITGVGYTF. This chain links TRBV6-5 with TRBJ1-2; 7 bases match TRBD1. Germline V gives CDR1 MNHEY, CDR2 SVGAGI. V shed 0 bases and J 8 bases; nucleotides not matched to a gene: 9. This CDR3 is 15 amino acids long.

In nucleotides, the CDR3 is TGTGCCAGCAGCCGGGACACCCTCTATGGCTACACCTTC. Its translation is CASSRDTLYGYTF. The chain has TRBV6-6 and TRBJ1-2, with TRBD1 as a possible D gene (6 bases). The V gene lost 6 bases and the J gene lost 4 bases, with 12 bases spanning the gap. The CDR3 totals 13 residues. Germline CDR1 is MNHNY and CDR2 is SVGAGI (reference sequence).

The chain links TRBV25-1 to TRBJ1-4; D gene unclear. Germline CDR1 and CDR2: MGHDK and SYGVNS. Trimming pared 6 bases from V and 0 bases from J, leaving 20 bases between. There are 18 residues in the CDR3. CDR3 sequence reads: CASSPKTSDGATNEKLFF. CDR3 DNA sequence: TGTGCCAGCAGCCCAAAGACTTCGGACGGGGCAACTAATGAAAAACTGTTTTTT.

The chain joins TRBV7-2 to TRBJ1-1; TRBD1 is a possible D gene (6 bases). Trimming took 0 bases from V and 0 from J, leaving 11 bases between them. Germline lookup yields CDR1 SGHTA and CDR2 FQGNSA. The CDR3 contains 16 residues. The CDR3 DNA reads as TGTGCCAGCAGCTTAGCTACAGGGTTTATGAACACTGAAGCTTTCTTT. Translated: CASSLATGFMNTEAFF.

This chain uses TRBV11-2 with TRBJ2-2; D call uncertain. The CDR3 sequence is 13 residues long. Germline CDR1 is SGHAT and CDR2 is FQNNGV. V was shortened by 4 bases and J by 4 bases, with 7 bases between the two germline ends. This CDR3 reads CASSSAVTGELFF. The CDR3 DNA is TGTGCCAGCAGCTCCGCCGTCACCGGGGAGCTGTTTTTT.

V is TRBV5-1 and J is TRBJ2-5; perhaps TRBD2 as D (7 bases). This CDR3 contains 16 residues. V was shortened by 4 bases and J by 2 bases, with 18 bases between the two germline ends. Germline lookup yields CDR1 SGHRS and CDR2 YFSETQ. The CDR3 region is CASSPPGGQGQETQYF. CDR3 bases: TGCGCCAGCAGCCCGCCGGGGGGACAAGGACAAGAGACCCAGTACTTC.

This chain uses TRBV29-1 with TRBJ1-2; D perhaps matches TRBD1 (5 bases). The CDR3 has 15 amino acids. Germline V gene data show CDR1 as SQVTM and CDR2 as ANQGSEA. The germline V and J ends were trimmed by 1 base and 2 bases, with 14 bases remaining between them. CDR3 nucleotide sequence: TGCAGCGTTGAAGCAGCCAGGGTCGAAAACTATGGCTACACCTTC. Its translation: CSVEAARVENYGYTF.

This clone was recorded once. This chain uses TRBV29-1 with TRBJ1-2; the D gene is possibly TRBD1 (5 bases). The V gene's germline CDR1 is SQVTM and CDR2 ANQGSEA. Between the trimmed V and J ends, which lost 5 bases and 0 bases, there was a span of 7 bases. The CDR3 contains 12 residues. The CDR3: CSVMTANYGYTF. CDR3 DNA: TGCAGCGTTATGACAGCTAACTATGGCTACACCTTC.

The J gene is TRBJ1-6, the V gene TRBV25-1; D is unresolved. Trimming removed 4 bases at V and 0 bases at J, with 16 bases between. Germline CDR1 MGHDK, CDR2 SYGVNS. The CDR3 runs to 18 residues. CDR3: CASSASHLGNSYNSPLHF. The DNA of the CDR3 is TGTGCCAGCAGTGCCTCGCATCTCGGAAACTCCTATAATTCACCCCTCCACTTT.

V is TRBV30 and J is TRBJ1-5, with 10 bases aligning to TRBD1. The CDR3 covers 16 residues. V shed 0 bases, J shed 3 bases, and the junction held 5 bases outside the gene matches. Germline V gene sequence: CDR1 GTSNPN, CDR2 SVGIG (reference sequence). CDR3 region: CAWSVLGTGDNQPQHF. CDR3 bases: TGTGCCTGGAGTGTACTTGGGACAGGGGACAATCAGCCCCAGCATTTT.

The rearrangement links TRBV27 to TRBJ1-2; possible D gene TRBD1, 5 bases. Germline lookup yields CDR1 MNHEY and CDR2 SMNVEV (reference sequence). Trimming shortened V by 1 base and J by 4 bases, and 13 bases separated the two germline ends. This CDR3 region has 15 residues. CDR3 loop: CASSLLPRDPYGYTF. CDR3 nucleotide sequence: TGTGCCAGCAGTTTATTACCCAGGGACCCCTATGGCTACACCTTC.

The V and J genes are TRBV7-2 and TRBJ1-1, with D tentatively TRBD1 (5 bases). CDR3 length equals 12 residues. V dropped 1 base and J dropped 11 bases, with 11 bases sitting between them. Germline CDR1 and CDR2: SGHTA and FQGNSA. CDR3 in amino acids: CASSLDGGWAFF. In DNA, the CDR3 is TGTGCCAGCAGCTTAGACGGGGGGTGGGCTTTCTTT. Using reference TRBV7-2 and TRBJ1-1 for the parts outside the CDR3, the full variable domain is GAGVSQSPSNKVTEKGKDVELRCDPISGHTALYWYRQSLGQGLEFLIYFQGNSAPDKSGLPSDRFSAERTGGSVSTLTIQRTQQEDSAVYLCASSLDGGWAFFGQGTRLTVV.

The V gene is TRBV7-3, the J gene TRBJ2-1; D perhaps matches TRBD1 (6 bases). The CDR3 sequence is 13 residues long. CDR1 is SGHTA and CDR2 is FQGTGA in the germline V gene. The V and J ends lost 4 bases and 4 bases respectively, with 8 bases between them. This CDR3 reads CASSSDRYNEQFF. Here the CDR3 DNA reads TGTGCCAGCAGCTCCGACAGGTACAATGAGCAGTTCTTC.

This chain links TRBV23-1 with TRBJ2-4; D is ambiguous. TRBV23-1 is an open reading frame, and its role is uncertain. Trimming removed 0 bases at V and 0 bases at J, with 12 bases between. The CDR3 has 17 amino acids. The CDR3 bases are TGCGCCAGCAGTCAATCTGCCCCGGCACTAGCCAAAAACATTCAGTACTTC. This encodes CASSQSAPALAKNIQYF.

The chain is built from TRBV29-1 and TRBJ2-3; a possible D gene is TRBD1 (6 bases). V shed 4 bases and J shed 1 base, with 12 bases lying between them. CDR1 is SQVTM, CDR2 ANQGSEA, per germline. There are 14 residues in the CDR3. CDR3 DNA: TGCAGCGTTGTTCTCAAGGGGGGCACAGATACGCAGTATTTT. It encodes CSVVLKGGTDTQYF.

This chain uses TRBV7-2 with TRBJ2-7; 7 positions match TRBD2. Trimming at V came to 7 bases and at J to 2 bases, leaving 5 bases not matched to a gene. In germline, CDR1 is SGHTA, CDR2 FQGNSA. The CDR3 is 13 residues long. CDR3 protein: CASNSGTTYEQYF. Here the CDR3 DNA reads TGTGCCAGCAACTCCGGGACTACCTACGAGCAGTACTTC.

The genes are TRBV19 and TRBJ1-6; 8 nucleotides agree with TRBD1. This CDR3 contains 15 residues. V shed 5 bases and J 10 bases; nucleotides not matched to a gene: 10. Germline CDR1 reads LNHDA; CDR2 reads SQIVND (reference sequence). The CDR3 nucleotides read TGTGCCAGTAGTTCCCAGACAGGGGCGGGCTCACCCCTCCACTTT. Translation: CASSSQTGAGSPLHF. Full variable domain (outside the CDR3, taken from reference TRBV19 and TRBJ1-6): DGGITQSPKYLFRKEGQNVTLSCEQNLNHDAMYWYRQDPGQGLRLIYYSQIVNDFQKGDIAEGYSVSREKKESFPLTVTSAQKNPTAFYLCASSSQTGAGSPLHFGNGTRLTVT.

The rearrangement uses TRBV21-1 and TRBJ1-4; the listed D gene, TRBD1, was not tested against the DNA. TRBV21-1 is given as a pseudogene. This CDR3 region has 15 residues. CDR3 in amino acids: CASSKAGTGNEKLFF. The CDR3 DNA reads as TGTGCCAGCAGCAAAGCGGGGACAGGGAATGAAAAACTGTTTTTT.

The V gene is TRBV2, the J gene TRBJ1-1, with a tentative D call TRBD1 (5 bases). V was pared by 2 bases and J by 4 bases, with 11 bases between. In germline, CDR1 is SNHLY, CDR2 FYNNEI. The CDR3 extends over 14 amino acids. The CDR3 region has the DNA TGTGCCAGCAGTGAAATGGCAGGGTCCACTGAAGCTTTCTTT. The encoded protein is CASSEMAGSTEAFF.

V gene TRBV28 combines with J gene TRBJ2-1, with a possible D match to TRBD2 (6 bases). In germline, CDR1 is MDHEN, CDR2 SYDVKM. CDR3 length: 9 amino acids. V dropped 11 bases and J dropped 15 bases, with 14 bases sitting between them. As DNA, the CDR3 is TGTGCCGCCCGGGGGTGGGGGTTCTTC. As protein: CAARGWGFF.

The chain carries TRBV11-3 and TRBJ2-5; D tentatively fits TRBD1 or TRBD2 (5 bases each). The CDR3 is 16 residues long. CDR1 SGHNT and CDR2 YENEEA come from the germline V gene. Trimming cost V 5 bases and J 1 base, with 17 bases left between them. The CDR3 region has the DNA TGTGCCAGCAGCCTAGGACGCTCTGGGACCCAAGAGACCCAGTACTTC. Its translation is CASSLGRSGTQETQYF. The complete variable domain, with remaining parts taken from reference TRBV11-3 and TRBJ2-5, reads EAGVVQSPRYKIIEKKQPVAFWCNPISGHNTLYWYLQNLGQGPELLIRYENEEAVDDSQLPKDRFSAERLKGVDSTLKIQPAELGDSAVYLCASSLGRSGTQETQYFGPGTRLLVL.